The clone carrying this T cell receptor (beta chain) was found many times. Its antigen is not identified. Synthesis of cDNA was accomplished via 5'RACE employing 10-nucleotide random UMIs. Per sequencing run, 15-18 subjects together gave over 180 million TCR-beta sequences. From the 5' RACE reads, TCRdb called clonotypes with MiXCR, one entry per CDR3 protein. The profile shows 11,000 to 15,000 distinct CDR3 sequences, around 13% of them singletons. The cell input for sorted libraries was 1 million, and those cells were CD4+ or CD8+ T cells. The CDR3 extends over 16 amino acids. The germline V gene has CDR1 SGHTA and CDR2 FQGTGA. The junction had 7 bases not matched to a gene; V was cut back by 5 bases and J by 1 base. These data are taken from a study of neurological immune-mediated disorders. Study-wide points: TCR-beta repertoires seemed private in all groups, with no expanded CDR3 amino acid sequences shared.

The sequenced material came from CD8+ T cells from blood. The chain links TRBV7-3 to TRBJ1-3, with 8 bases that match TRBD1. This receptor was obtained from a female donor with HTLV-1-associated myelopathy (HAM/TSP). CDR3 coding DNA: TGTGCCAGCAGCAGAGACAGGGGAGGGTCTGGAAACACCATATATTTT. It yields the protein CASSRDRGGSGNTIYF. Combining the CDR3 with reference TRBV7-3 and TRBJ1-3 gives the whole variable domain GAGVSQTPSNKVTEKGKYVELRCDPISGHTALYWYRQSLGQGPEFLIYFQGTGAADDSGLPNDRFFAVRPEGSVSTLKIQRTERGDSAVYLCASSRDRGGSGNTIYFGEGSWLTVV.